This TCR beta chain stems from a study of blood T cell repertoires in COVID-19. Per the germline V gene, CDR1 is MNHEY and CDR2 is SVGEGT. Trimming took off 3 bases at V and 5 bases at J, with 13 bases between the two ends. The CDR3 loop spans 14 amino acids. Clones were read by immunoSEQ multiplex PCR, and TCRdb kept only the in-frame ones, dropping some. Seen here are around 340,000 clones, around 86% observed once, and the top ten hold around 4%. The clonotype was recovered from a woman between 40 and 50 years old with acute COVID-19. V and J are TRBV6-2 or TRBV6-3 and TRBJ1-1; the D gene is possibly TRBD1 (5 bases). The sample consisted of PBMCs or T cells enriched from blood (not recorded which). The CDR3 loop is CASSYDRGSTEAFF. CDR3 nucleotide sequence: TGTGCCAGCAGTTATGATCGGGGGAGTACTGAAGCTTTCTTT.